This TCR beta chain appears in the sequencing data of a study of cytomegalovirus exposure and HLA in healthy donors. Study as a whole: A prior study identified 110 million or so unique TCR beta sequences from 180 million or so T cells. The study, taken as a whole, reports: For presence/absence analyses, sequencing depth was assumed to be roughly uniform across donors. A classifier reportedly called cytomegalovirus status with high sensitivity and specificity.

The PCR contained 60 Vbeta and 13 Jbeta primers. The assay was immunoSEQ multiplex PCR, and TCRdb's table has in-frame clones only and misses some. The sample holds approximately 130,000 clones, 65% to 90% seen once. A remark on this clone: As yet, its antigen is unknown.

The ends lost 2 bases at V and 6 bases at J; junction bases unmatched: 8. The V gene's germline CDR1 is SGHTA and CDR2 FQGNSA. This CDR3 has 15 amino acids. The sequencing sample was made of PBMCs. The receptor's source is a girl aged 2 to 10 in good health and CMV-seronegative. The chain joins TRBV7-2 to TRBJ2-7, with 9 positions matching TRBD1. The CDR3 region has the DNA TGTGCCAGCAGCTTAAGGACAGGGGAGGTGGGCGAGCAGTACTTC. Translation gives CASSLRTGEVGEQYF.